Sequencing of this TCR beta chain was carried out in a study of memory CD4+ T cells and cytomegalovirus serostatus. For the study at large: Donors were healthy Belgian adults, 8 to 10 CMV seropositive and 20 to 25 seronegative. Regarding the study as a whole: Each of 67 CMV-associated TCRbeta sequences occurred in one to five individuals.

The method was immunoSEQ multiplex PCR; TCRdb's version includes in-frame clones alone and lacks a portion of them. The sample includes about 100,000 clones, 80% of them seen just once. Concerning this clone itself: Its antigen is still unknown. The junction departs from germline at one end; a sequencing error may be responsible.

This CDR3 region has 17 residues. Germline lookup yields CDR1 SSHAT and CDR2 FNYEAQ (reference sequence). The sort gate was single viable CD3+CD4+CD8-CD45RO+ cells for memory CD4+ T cells. Serostatus was set by detecting CMV pp150, pp28, p38, p52 IgG. The chain joins TRBV7-7 to TRBJ1-2; D may be TRBD1 (5 bases). The receptor's source is an adult in good health and CMV-seropositive. The sample consisted of memory CD4+ T cells from blood. The CDR3 spells CASSLEPSPGYHGGYTF. In DNA, the CDR3 is TGTGCTAGCAGCTTAGAGCCTTCTCCAGGGTATCACGGTGGCTACACCTTC.